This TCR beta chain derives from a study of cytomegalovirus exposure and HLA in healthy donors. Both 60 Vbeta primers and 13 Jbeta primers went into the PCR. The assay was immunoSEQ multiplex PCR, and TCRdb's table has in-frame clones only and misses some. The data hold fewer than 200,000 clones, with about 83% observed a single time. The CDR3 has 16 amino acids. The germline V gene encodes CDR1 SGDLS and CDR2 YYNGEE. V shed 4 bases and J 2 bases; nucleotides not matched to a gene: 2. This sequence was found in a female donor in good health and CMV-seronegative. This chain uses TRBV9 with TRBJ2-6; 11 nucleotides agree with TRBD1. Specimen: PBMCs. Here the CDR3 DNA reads TGTGCCAGCAGCCCGGACAGGGGGCCTGGGGCCAACGTCCTGACTTTC. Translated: CASSPDRGPGANVLTF.